The 10 T cell receptor beta chains in this list originate from one sample, sequenced in a study of CD8+ T cells in alopecia areata. Treatment: oral pan-JAK inhibitor, 5-10 mg twice daily. cDNA serving as the sequencing template came from extracted, reverse transcribed RNA. The method was immunoSEQ multiplex PCR; TCRdb's version includes in-frame clones alone and lacks a portion of them. The sample records 150,000 to 250,000 clones, nearly 60% being singletons. Sequenced material: CD4+ T cells sorted from blood, taken at week 24, from a patient treated with tofacitinib. The receptors originated from a human donor with alopecia areata.

This rearrangement joins TRBV7-6 to TRBJ2-4, with D perhaps given as TRBD1 or TRBD2 (5 bases each). This CDR3 is 18 amino acids long. CDR1 SGHVS and CDR2 FNYEAQ come from the germline V gene. V was clipped by 5 bases and J by 1 base, with 21 bases between them. The CDR3 loop is CASSPDTGLMSAKNIQYF. CDR3 DNA sequence: TGTGCCAGCAGCCCGGACACGGGATTGATGTCGGCCAAAAACATTCAGTACTTC.

Only a few counts were recorded for this clone. The chain has TRBV18 and TRBJ1-2; no definite D call. This CDR3 region has 14 residues. CDR1 and CDR2 (germline): KGHSH, LQKENI. V dropped 1 base and J dropped 8 bases, with 14 bases sitting between them. As DNA, the CDR3 is TGTGCCAGCTCACCACGACGCTCGGATGTAGGCTACACCTTC. Translated, it gives CASSPRRSDVGYTF. Complete variable domain (other parts from reference TRBV18 and TRBJ1-2): NAGVMQNPRHLVRRRGQEARLRCSPMKGHSHVYWYRQLPEEGLKFMVYLQKENIIDESGMPKERFSAEFPKEGPSILRIQQVVRGDSAAYFCASSPRRSDVGYTFGSGTRLTVV.

The rearrangement links TRBV29-1 to TRBJ2-1; 9 bases are shared with TRBD2. Germline V gene sequence: CDR1 SQVTM, CDR2 ANQGSEA. The CDR3 contains 15 residues. The ends lost 8 bases at V and 5 bases at J; junction bases unmatched: 13. CDR3 protein: CSWLWGGGANNEQFF. The CDR3 region has the DNA TGCAGCTGGCTATGGGGCGGGGGGGCCAACAATGAGCAGTTCTTC.

The J gene is TRBJ2-5, the V gene TRBV2; perhaps D is TRBD1 or TRBD2 (6 bases each). Per the germline V gene, CDR1 is SNHLY and CDR2 is FYNNEI. The length of the CDR3 is 15 residues. Trimming left V 11 bases short and J 4 bases short, with 23 bases between. The CDR3: CAFSRGRGQGETQYF. Written as DNA, the CDR3 is TGTGCCTTCAGCAGGGGACGGGGGCAGGGAGAGACCCAGTACTTC.

This clone appeared a single time. The chain has TRBV14 and TRBJ1-1; a weak D match, TRBD1 (5 bases). Germline CDR1 reads SGHDN; CDR2 reads FVKESK. The CDR3 consists of 14 residues. The V end lost 0 bases, the J end lost 7 bases, and 12 bases lay between the germline ends. CDR3 amino acids: CASSQDLRDLEAFF. The CDR3 DNA is TGTGCCAGCAGCCAAGATTTGCGGGACCTTGAAGCTTTCTTT.

This chain links TRBV2 with TRBJ2-5, with a weak D call TRBD1 (6 bases). The V gene's germline CDR1 is SNHLY and CDR2 FYNNEI. CDR3 length: 13 amino acids. Trimming removed 7 bases from V and 3 bases from J, with 12 bases in between. CDR3 DNA sequence: TGTGCCAGCACCCAGGGGCGGGAAGAGACCCAGTACTTC. Translating gives CASTQGREETQYF. The whole variable domain, filled in from reference TRBV2 and TRBJ2-5, reads EPEVTQTPSHQVTQMGQEVILRCVPISNHLYFYWYRQILGQKVEFLVSFYNNEISEKSEIFDDQFSVERPDGSNFTLKIRSTKLEDSAMYFCASTQGREETQYFGPGTRLLVL.

V usage is TRBV2 and J usage is TRBJ2-1, with 7 bases fitting TRBD1. The CDR3 totals 16 residues. Germline loops: CDR1 SNHLY, CDR2 FYNNEI. Trimming cost V 2 bases and J 11 bases; bases outside gene matches: 15. The CDR3 DNA follows: TGTGCCAGCAGTGAACTGCCGACTCAGGGGGAAGAGAAGCAGTTCTTC. It translates to CASSELPTQGEEKQFF.

V and J are TRBV2 and TRBJ1-1; possibly TRBD1 for D (5 bases). V lost 6 bases and J 7 bases, leaving 15 bases between the germline ends. CDR1 SNHLY and CDR2 FYNNEI come from the germline V gene. This CDR3 region has 13 residues. The CDR3 sequence: CASRQDTMVEAFF. In nucleotides, the CDR3 is TGTGCCAGCAGGCAGGACACGATGGTTGAAGCTTTCTTT.

This chain uses TRBV29-1 with TRBJ2-3; no definite D call. The CDR3 spans 14 residues. V shed 3 bases and J shed 4 bases, with 14 bases lying between them. The germline V gene encodes CDR1 SQVTM and CDR2 ANQGSEA. The CDR3 nucleotides read TGCAGCGTTGATTGGGCGCTGAACCCAGATACGCAGTATTTT. Translation: CSVDWALNPDTQYF.

This chain uses TRBV5-1 with TRBJ2-5; possibly TRBD1 for D (5 bases). V lost 0 bases and J 0 bases, leaving 6 bases between the germline ends. CDR1 and CDR2 (germline): SGHRS, YFSETQ. This CDR3 contains 14 residues. The CDR3 here is CASSLGGYQETQYF. The CDR3 nucleotides are TGCGCCAGCAGCTTGGGGGGCTACCAAGAGACCCAGTACTTC.